The rows below give T cell receptor beta chains drawn from one sample of a study of Graves' ophthalmopathy and Graves' hyperthyroidism. One entry per CDR3 protein, called by TCRdb with MiXCR from the multiplex PCR reads. The data contain a few hundred thousand distinct CDR3 sequences, roughly 40% of them singletons. The specimen sequenced was peripheral blood or thyroid tissue (not recorded which). All receptors come from an adult man with Graves' hyperthyroidism. The CDR3 runs from the conserved cysteine through the conserved F or W. D genes are given only for firm matches. Expanded clones get a size class; other rows say once, few or many, or leave the size out.

size: NA; V: TRBV5-1; D: NA; J: TRBJ2-5; CDR3: CASSPYGTPSQGDQYF; DNA: TGCGCCAGCAGCCCCTACGGGACGCCGTCCCAAGGGGACCAGTACTTC
size: NA; V: TRBV5-1; D: NA; J: TRBJ1-4; CDR3: CASSLELGGREKLFF; DNA: TGCGCCAGCAGCTTGGAGTTGGGGGGTCGTGAAAAACTGTTTTTT
size: NA; V: TRBV3-1; D: TRBD2; J: TRBJ2-7; CDR3: CASLREGTYEQYF; DNA: TGTGCCAGCTTGAGGGAGGGTACCTACGAGCAGTACTTC
size: few; V: TRBV6-5; D: TRBD1; J: TRBJ1-2; CDR3: CASSYSETGANYGYTF; DNA: TGTGCCAGCAGTTACTCGGAGACAGGGGCTAACTATGGCTACACCTTC
size: few; V: TRBV3-1; D: NA; J: TRBJ1-2; CDR3: CASSQLTGGQSFGYTF; DNA: TGTGCCAGCAGCCAACTTACCGGTGGGCAATCGTTTGGCTACACCTTC
size: NA; V: TRBV7-9; D: NA; J: TRBJ1-1; CDR3: CASSDPQENTEAFF; DNA: TGTGCCAGCAGCGACCCTCAGGAGAACACTGAAGCTTTCTTT
size: NA; V: TRBV29-1; D: TRBD2; J: TRBJ2-1; CDR3: CSVSDGGAHEQFF; DNA: TGCAGCGTAAGCGACGGGGGGGCTCATGAGCAGTTCTTC
size: NA; V: TRBV29-1; D: TRBD2; J: TRBJ2-5; CDR3: CSVDGTRRETQYF; DNA: TGCAGCGTTGACGGGACTAGGCGAGAGACCCAGTACTTC
size: many; V: TRBV25-1; D: NA; J: TRBJ1-1; CDR3: CASSEEGSLLPAFF; DNA: TGTGCCAGCAGTGAAGAGGGTTCCCTCTTGCCAGCTTTCTTT
size: NA; V: TRBV25-1; D: NA; J: TRBJ2-2; CDR3: CASSDTVGAVTGELFF; DNA: TGTGCCAGCAGTGATACCGTAGGGGCCGTCACCGGGGAGCTGTTTTTT
size: NA; V: TRBV30; D: NA; J: TRBJ2-7; CDR3: CAWSPQGTPYEQYF; DNA: TGTGCCTGGAGTCCACAGGGAACTCCCTACGAGCAGTACTTC
size: many; V: TRBV5-8; D: TRBD1; J: TRBJ1-2; CDR3: CASSFRTGFGKGYTF; DNA: TGTGCCAGCAGCTTCCGGACAGGGTTCGGCAAAGGCTACACCTTC
size: NA; V: TRBV29-1; D: TRBD1; J: TRBJ2-5; CDR3: CSSAGGDETQYF; DNA: TGCAGCTCCGCAGGGGGCGATGAGACCCAGTACTTC
size: few; V: TRBV5-1; D: NA; J: TRBJ2-5; CDR3: CASSLVGGKETQYF; DNA: TGCGCCAGCAGCTTGGTTGGGGGGAAAGAGACCCAGTACTTC
size: NA; V: TRBV28; D: NA; J: TRBJ2-7; CDR3: CASTKTGLHYEQYF; DNA: TGTGCCAGCACCAAAACGGGACTCCATTACGAGCAGTACTTC
size: many; V: TRBV5-8; D: TRBD1; J: TRBJ1-6; CDR3: CASIPQGSAVSPLHF; DNA: TGTGCCAGCATACCACAGGGGTCTGCGGTTTCACCCCTCCACTTT
size: few; V: TRBV2; D: NA; J: TRBJ2-3; CDR3: CASSEVVDTQYF; DNA: TGTGCCAGCAGTGAAGTGGTAGATACGCAGTATTTT
size: many; V: TRBV15; D: NA; J: TRBJ1-1; CDR3: CATSRGSREAEAFF; DNA: TGTGCCACCAGCAGAGGGTCCAGGGAAGCTGAAGCTTTCTTT
size: many; V: TRBV2; D: NA; J: TRBJ2-7; CDR3: CASSGVVVNYEQYF; DNA: TGTGCCAGCAGTGGGGTGGTGGTGAACTACGAGCAGTACTTC
size: NA; V: TRBV5-1; D: NA; J: TRBJ2-5; CDR3: CASSTGLTSTQYF; DNA: TGCGCCAGCAGCACGGGACTGACTTCGACCCAGTACTTC
size: few; V: TRBV6-6; D: NA; J: TRBJ2-7; CDR3: CASTHSGVASTYEQYF; DNA: TGTGCCAGCACCCACTCGGGAGTAGCGTCGACCTACGAGCAGTACTTC
size: many; V: TRBV20-1; D: NA; J: TRBJ1-5; CDR3: CSARDRQSNQPQHF; DNA: TGCAGTGCTAGAGATCGCCAGAGCAATCAGCCCCAGCATTTT